Each of the 30 T cell receptor beta chains below was sequenced from the same sample in a study of T cell responses to AZD1222 COVID-19 vaccine. Measured with immunoSEQ multiplex PCR; TCRdb has only the in-frame clones, and not every one. The sample contains about 110,000 clones, roughly 90% of which appear only once. The source material was peripheral blood, sampled on day 0 of AZD1222 vaccination. Receptor source: an adult in good health.

The V gene is TRBV27, the J gene TRBJ2-2; TRBD2 might be the D (7 bases). Deletions cut 10 bases from V and 6 bases from J, with 18 bases between. The V gene's germline CDR1 is MNHEY and CDR2 SMNVEV (reference sequence). CDR3 size: 14 residues. The CDR3 nucleotides are TGTGCCACCAAGGGGGGGCAGGACGCCGGGGAGCTGTTTTTT. This gives the protein CATKGGQDAGELFF.

The CDR3 nucleotides are TGTGCCAGCAGCGGTGGAGGCTCCGGGTACAATGAGCAGTTCTTC. As protein: CASSGGGSGYNEQFF. V is TRBV25-1 and J is TRBJ2-1; perhaps TRBD2 as D (5 bases). The germline V gene has CDR1 MGHDK and CDR2 SYGVNS. The CDR3 totals 15 residues. V gave up 6 bases and J gave up 4 bases, with 16 bases separating them.

Only one count was recorded for this clone. The chain links TRBV7-6 to TRBJ1-3, with D possibly TRBD1 on 6 matching bases. This CDR3 comprises 15 residues. Between the trimmed V and J ends, which lost 5 bases and 4 bases, there was a span of 15 bases. Germline V gene sequence: CDR1 SGHVS, CDR2 FNYEAQ. The CDR3, as DNA: TGTGCCAGCAGCCTCCAACAGGGCGGGGGAAACACCATATATTTT. It translates to CASSLQQGGGNTIYF. Drawing the rest from reference TRBV7-6 and TRBJ1-3, the complete variable domain is GAGVSQSPRYKVTKRGQDVALRCDPISGHVSLYWYRQALGQGPEFLTYFNYEAQQDKSGLPNDRFSAERPEGSISTLTIQRTEQRDSAMYRCASSLQQGGGNTIYFGEGSWLTVV.

The chain carries TRBV5-4 and TRBJ2-3; 11 nucleotides line up with TRBD2. Germline CDR1 SGHNT, CDR2 YYREEE (reference sequence). This CDR3 is 14 amino acids long. Trimming took 2 bases from V and 12 from J; bases not matched to a gene: 8. The CDR3 region has the DNA TGTGCCAGCAGCTTAGCACTAGCGGGGGCCTCCCAGTATTTT. It codes for CASSLALAGASQYF.

V usage is TRBV28 and J usage is TRBJ1-5; D is possibly TRBD1 (6 bases). CDR3 length equals 15 residues. V dropped 4 bases and J dropped 6 bases, with 16 bases sitting between them. CDR1 and CDR2 (germline): MDHEN, SYDVKM. CDR3 in DNA: TGTGCCAGCAGTTCAGGGGTCAACGTCGGTCAGCCCCAGCATTTT. It yields the protein CASSSGVNVGQPQHF.

This chain uses TRBV14 with TRBJ2-2; D may be TRBD1 (5 bases). This CDR3 region has 15 residues. CDR1 and CDR2 from the germline V gene are SGHDN and FVKESK. Trimming left V 1 base short and J 1 base short, with 7 bases between. CDR3 sequence (DNA): TGTGCCAGCAGCCAAGCAGGGTTGAACACCGGGGAGCTGTTTTTT. Amino acid sequence: CASSQAGLNTGELFF.

J is TRBJ2-2 and V is TRBV2; 7 bases line up with TRBD1. Germline V CDR1 and CDR2: SNHLY, FYNNEI. With 6 bases clipped from V and 1 base from J, the junction kept 5 bases outside the gene matches. The CDR3 totals 15 residues. CDR3 sequence reads: CASSRQGENTGELFF. The CDR3 nucleotides are TGTGCCAGCAGCCGACAGGGCGAGAACACCGGGGAGCTGTTTTTT.

This chain uses TRBV7-2 with TRBJ1-1, with D uncertain. The CDR3 spans 15 residues. Deletions cut 5 bases from V and 5 bases from J, with 18 bases between. Germline V gives CDR1 SGHTA, CDR2 FQGNSA. The CDR3 bases are TGTGCCAGCAGCGAAACCGGACGTGGGAAAACTGAAGCTTTCTTT. Encoded protein: CASSETGRGKTEAFF.

V usage is TRBV29-1 and J usage is TRBJ1-3; D is uncertain. The V end was cut by 7 bases, the J end by 0 bases, with 7 bases between. Germline-derived CDR1 and CDR2 are SQVTM and ANQGSEA. CDR3 length: 12 residues. Here the CDR3 DNA reads TGCAGCGCACGGAGCTCTGGAAACACCATATATTTT. It codes for CSARSSGNTIYF.

This chain uses TRBV11-3 with TRBJ2-7; D is perhaps TRBD1 (5 bases). Between the trimmed V and J ends, which lost 3 bases and 1 base, there was a span of 19 bases. Germline V gives CDR1 SGHNT, CDR2 YENEEA. This CDR3 is built from 17 residues. CDR3 nucleotides: TGTGCCAGCAGCTTCAAGCCCGACCCCCAGGGATCCTACGAGCAGTACTTC. Translated: CASSFKPDPQGSYEQYF.

This clone occurred once. The gene calls are TRBV10-3 and TRBJ2-7; 7 nucleotides line up with TRBD1. The CDR3 extends over 14 amino acids. From germline, CDR1 is ENHRY and CDR2 SYGVKD. V shed 10 bases and J 2 bases; nucleotides not matched to a gene: 11. The CDR3: CATGDRSKAYEQYF. CDR3 in DNA: TGTGCCACCGGGGACAGATCTAAGGCCTACGAGCAGTACTTC.

The rearrangement uses TRBV28 and TRBJ1-4, with 8 bases aligning to TRBD1. This CDR3 comprises 14 residues. Looked up from germline, CDR1 is MDHEN and CDR2 is SYDVKM. Germline trimming cut 7 bases from V and 7 bases from J; bases unmatched to any gene: 8. The chain's CDR3 is CASTPPGQVEKLFF. In DNA, the CDR3 is TGTGCCAGCACCCCCCCGGGACAGGTTGAAAAACTGTTTTTT.

The V and J genes are TRBV19 and TRBJ2-2, with 11 bases that match TRBD2. With 11 bases clipped from V and 3 bases from J, the junction kept 8 bases outside the gene matches. The CDR3 runs to 15 residues. The V gene's germline CDR1 is LNHDA and CDR2 SQIVND (reference sequence). This chain's CDR3 is CASGLAGVDTGELFF. Written as DNA, the CDR3 is TGTGCCTCAGGACTAGCGGGTGTGGACACCGGGGAGCTGTTTTTT.

This chain joins TRBV6-5 and TRBJ1-2; a possible D gene is TRBD1 (6 bases). Germline CDR1 reads MNHEY; CDR2 reads SVGAGI. V was shortened by 7 bases and J by 2 bases, with 11 bases between the two germline ends. CDR3 length: 13 residues. The CDR3 DNA reads TGTGCCAGCATGGGGGCATGGAACTATGGCTACACCTTC. It translates to CASMGAWNYGYTF.

The genes are TRBV16 and TRBJ1-2, with TRBD1 matching 12 bases. Germline CDR1 and CDR2: KGHSY and FQNENV. The CDR3 is 15 residues long. Trimming removed 3 bases from V and 4 bases from J; junction bases left unmatched: 3. The CDR3 DNA is TGTGCCAGCAGCCACGGGACAGGGGGCGTCTATGGCTACACCTTC. This codes for CASSHGTGGVYGYTF.

This clone was observed a handful of times. The chain links TRBV19 to TRBJ1-5; TRBD1 is a possible D gene (5 bases). Germline loops: CDR1 LNHDA, CDR2 SQIVND (reference sequence). The CDR3 consists of 15 residues. V was trimmed by 0 bases and J by 7 bases, leaving 13 bases between them. The CDR3 DNA reads TGTGCCAGTAGTATAGAGGCCGGGAGGGGACAGCCCCAGCATTTT. Residues: CASSIEAGRGQPQHF.

The CDR3: CASSPPTTGQNYGYTF. CDR3 coding DNA: TGTGCCAGCAGCCCGCCAACGACAGGGCAAAACTATGGCTACACCTTC. The chain employs TRBV11-1 and TRBJ1-2, with 7 bases matching TRBD1. The CDR3 consists of 16 residues. The V gene's germline CDR1 is SGHAT and CDR2 FQDESV (reference sequence). Trimming removed 5 bases from V and 2 bases from J; junction bases left unmatched: 11. The full variable domain, rest sourced from reference TRBV11-1 and TRBJ1-2, is EAEVAQSPRYKITEKSQAVAFWCDPISGHATLYWYRQILGQGPELLVQFQDESVVDDSQLPKDRFSAERLKGVDSTLKIQPAELGDSAMYLCASSPPTTGQNYGYTFGSGTRLTVV.

The chain recombines TRBV19 with TRBJ2-7; 9 nucleotides agree with TRBD2. The CDR3 spans 15 residues. The V gene's germline CDR1 is LNHDA and CDR2 SQIVND (reference sequence). Unmatched junction bases numbered 5, after V lost 3 bases and J lost 2 bases. The CDR3 here is CASSIWLAGPYEQYF. As DNA, the CDR3 is TGTGCCAGTAGTATTTGGCTAGCGGGGCCCTACGAGCAGTACTTC.

The chain is built from TRBV11-1 and TRBJ2-7, with D possibly called TRBD1 or TRBD2 (5 bases each). V gave up 4 bases and J gave up 2 bases, with 15 bases separating them. This CDR3 has 15 amino acids. Germline V gene sequence: CDR1 SGHAT, CDR2 FQDESV (reference sequence). CDR3 bases: TGTGCCAGCAGCTCCAGGGACCCCCATCCCTACGAGCAGTACTTC. This codes for CASSSRDPHPYEQYF.

This chain connects TRBV9 to TRBJ1-1; D is perhaps TRBD1 (5 bases). From germline, CDR1 is SGDLS and CDR2 YYNGEE. The CDR3 length is 17 residues. V lost 1 base and J lost 0, with 16 bases in between. The CDR3 bases are TGTGCCAGCAGCGTAAGAGATCAGGGATACATGAACACTGAAGCTTTCTTT. Its translation is CASSVRDQGYMNTEAFF.

V usage is TRBV24-1 and J usage is TRBJ2-3, with 9 nucleotides matching TRBD2. Trimming at V came to 6 bases and at J to 1 base, leaving 1 base not matched to a gene. Germline CDR1 KGHDR, CDR2 SFDVKD. This CDR3 has 14 amino acids. CDR3 region: CATSLAGGTDTQYF. The CDR3 DNA sequence: TGTGCCACCAGTTTAGCGGGGGGCACAGATACGCAGTATTTT.

The gene calls are TRBV12-5 and TRBJ1-1; D uncertain. The CDR3 is made up of 12 amino acids. The V gene lost 1 base and the J gene lost 8 bases, with 8 bases spanning the gap. Germline V gene lookup returns CDR1 LGHNT and CDR2 FRNRAP. In DNA, the CDR3 is TGTGCTAGTGGTTTGGGGGGTGGGGAAGCTTTCTTT. Its translation is CASGLGGGEAFF.

The chain employs TRBV19 and TRBJ2-7, with 8 bases fitting TRBD1. Looked up from germline, CDR1 is LNHDA and CDR2 is SQIVND (reference sequence). The CDR3 has 15 amino acids. The V segment lost 1 base and the J segment 2 bases; nucleotides outside the gene matches: 4. CDR3 loop: CASSIVDRGTYEQYF. CDR3 DNA: TGTGCCAGTAGTATAGTCGACAGGGGAACCTACGAGCAGTACTTC.

The gene calls are TRBV27 and TRBJ2-5, with D maybe TRBD2 (5 bases). There are 14 residues in the CDR3. The ends were cut back, 6 bases at V and 1 base at J, with 12 bases in the middle. In germline, CDR1 is MNHEY, CDR2 SMNVEV (reference sequence). In DNA, the CDR3 is TGTGCCAGCAGCTCCAGCGGTGTCCAAGAGACCCAGTACTTC. This codes for CASSSSGVQETQYF.

The rearrangement links TRBV27 to TRBJ1-1; D perhaps matches TRBD1 (6 bases). The V gene lost 5 bases and the J gene lost 1 base, with 20 bases spanning the gap. The CDR3 consists of 17 residues. Germline values: CDR1 MNHEY, CDR2 SMNVEV (reference sequence). CDR3 coding DNA: TGTGCCAGCAGTCTGACAGGCTGGTCAGGGAAGAACACTGAAGCTTTCTTT. Translation gives CASSLTGWSGKNTEAFF.

The rearrangement joins TRBV4-2 to TRBJ2-7; D is unresolved. The CDR3 length is 12 residues. V lost 1 base, J lost 6 bases, and 7 bases lay in between. In germline, CDR1 is LGHNA, CDR2 YNFKEQ. This CDR3 is CASSQGQLEQYF. CDR3 sequence (DNA): TGTGCCAGCAGCCAAGGTCAGCTCGAGCAGTACTTC.

The chain has TRBV19 and TRBJ2-1; D remains ambiguous. The germline V gene encodes CDR1 LNHDA and CDR2 SQIVND (reference sequence). The CDR3 sequence is 12 residues long. V lost 5 bases to trimming and J lost 12 bases, with 14 bases between them. Written as DNA, the CDR3 is TGTGCCAGTAGTCTAGGCCGACACGGGCAGTTCTTC. It encodes CASSLGRHGQFF.

The chain is built from TRBV10-2 and TRBJ1-4; D perhaps matches TRBD1 (6 bases). Trimming took off 4 bases at V and 3 bases at J, with 9 bases between the two ends. The CDR3 has 14 residues. The germline V gene has CDR1 WSHSY and CDR2 SAAADI. The CDR3 DNA reads as TGCGCCAGCAGTGTCCAGGGGCCTAATGAAAAACTGTTTTTT. It translates to CASSVQGPNEKLFF.

The V and J genes are TRBV2 and TRBJ1-1; TRBD1 might be the D (5 bases). CDR3 length equals 14 residues. V dropped 6 bases and J dropped 0 bases, with 11 bases sitting between them. CDR1 and CDR2 (germline): SNHLY, FYNNEI. CDR3 amino acids: CASRREGMNTEAFF. CDR3 coding DNA: TGTGCCAGCAGAAGGGAGGGGATGAACACTGAAGCTTTCTTT.

This clone has a single count. V usage is TRBV18 and J usage is TRBJ2-3; the D is unclear. Trimming cost V 3 bases and J 0 bases, with 13 bases left between them. Germline loops: CDR1 KGHSH, CDR2 LQKENI. The CDR3 sequence is 16 residues long. CDR3 in amino acids: CASSPEQHTSTDTQYF. The CDR3 DNA reads as TGTGCCAGCTCACCGGAGCAACACACTAGCACAGATACGCAGTATTTT.